This passage covers 25 T cell receptor beta chains from one sample sequenced in a study of metastatic and nonmetastatic thyroid tumors. Through MiXCR, TCRdb re-clonotyped the PCR reads. The sample carries around 45,000 clones, 3% to 3.5% recorded once. Thyroid surgery took place with no prior treatment in any patient. Sequenced input: blood. These receptor sequences come from a female donor with papillary thyroid cancer or a benign thyroid nodule (not recorded which). Some clones in this sample may be carry-over from other donors' samples.

This clone is classed as medium-sized (0.01 to 0.1%). V is TRBV20-1 and J is TRBJ1-2, with TRBD1 matching over 8 bases. The V segment lost 6 bases and the J segment 10 bases; nucleotides outside the gene matches: 13. This CDR3 spans 13 amino acids. Germline CDR1 reads DFQATT; CDR2 reads SNEGSKA (reference sequence). In DNA form, the CDR3 reads TGCAGTGCCTCACCCTCGACAGGGGCATCCTACACCTTC. This translates into CSASPSTGASYTF.

In nucleotides, the CDR3 is TGTGCCAGCAGTAGGGGGCTAGCGTGGAACACCGGGGAGCTGTTTTTT. Translated, it gives CASSRGLAWNTGELFF. The chain joins TRBV6-2 or TRBV6-3 to TRBJ2-2; perhaps TRBD1 as D (7 bases). Per the germline V gene, CDR1 is MNHEY and CDR2 is SVGEGT. Deletions cut 5 bases from V and 1 base from J, with 14 bases between. The CDR3 extends over 16 amino acids.

J is TRBJ2-7 and V is TRBV5-1, with a possible D match to TRBD2 (6 bases). V shed 7 bases and J shed 3 bases, with 14 bases lying between them. This CDR3 is 13 amino acids long. The germline V gene encodes CDR1 SGHRS and CDR2 YFSETQ. Here the CDR3 DNA reads TGCGCCAGCCGGGGCGGGGACCGCTACGAGCAGTACTTC. Translation: CASRGGDRYEQYF.

This clone was counted many times. One base away lies a much larger clone, so this may be a sequencing read error. The identical CDR3 is also encoded by other nucleotide sequences in the sample. The chain employs TRBV7-9 and TRBJ2-7; 15 bases map to TRBD2. CDR3 length: 16 residues. Trimming at V came to 4 bases and at J to 6 bases, leaving 7 bases not matched to a gene. Germline lookup yields CDR1 SEHNR and CDR2 FQNEAQ (reference sequence). For the CDR3, the DNA is TGTGCCAGCAGCTCCGGACTAGCGGGGGGGCGGGGCGAGCAGTACTTC. Its protein product is CASSSGLAGGRGEQYF.

This clone was observed many times. This sequence joins TRBV12-3 or TRBV12-4 and TRBJ2-1; D is uncertain. This CDR3 has 14 amino acids. V was trimmed by 0 bases and J by 3 bases, leaving 6 bases between them. The CDR3 sequence: CASSLAGSYNEQFF. CDR3 DNA sequence: TGTGCCAGCAGTTTAGCTGGCAGCTACAATGAGCAGTTCTTC.

This clone was picked up many times. The gene calls are TRBV12-5 and TRBJ2-3, with a tentative D call TRBD2 (6 bases). Germline-derived CDR1 and CDR2 are LGHNT and FRNRAP. Trimming pared 7 bases from V and 0 bases from J, leaving 11 bases between. The CDR3 is made up of 14 amino acids. CDR3 loop: CASVWGGSTDTQYF. DNA of the CDR3: TGTGCTAGTGTCTGGGGAGGAAGCACAGATACGCAGTATTTT.

This clone has a count of ten or more. The J gene is TRBJ2-3, the V gene TRBV7-8; 15 nucleotides agree with TRBD2. The CDR3 has 19 residues. CDR1 is SGHVS, CDR2 FQNEAQ, per germline. V shed 1 base, J shed 4 bases, and the junction held 9 bases outside the gene matches. The chain's CDR3 is CASSLVAGLAGGPADTQYF. As DNA, the CDR3 is TGTGCCAGCAGCTTAGTTGCCGGACTAGCGGGAGGGCCTGCAGATACGCAGTATTTT.

This clone was counted a few times. This chain joins TRBV6-2 or TRBV6-3 and TRBJ2-2, with a tentative D call TRBD2 (6 bases). This CDR3 spans 15 amino acids. The germline gives CDR1 MNHEY, CDR2 SVGEGT. Trimming cost V 10 bases and J 4 bases, with 19 bases left between them. The CDR3 loop is CAISIGGSGTGELFF. In nucleotides, the CDR3 is TGTGCCATCTCCATAGGAGGGTCGGGCACCGGGGAGCTGTTTTTT.

This clone came up many times. The V gene is TRBV20-1, the J gene TRBJ2-5; D gene uncertain. Trimming shortened V by 1 base and J by 1 base, and 1 base separated the two germline ends. The CDR3 totals 11 residues. CDR1 is DFQATT, CDR2 SNEGSKA, per germline (reference sequence). Written as DNA, the CDR3 is TGCAGTGCTAGAGGCCAAGAGACCCAGTACTTC. Encoded protein: CSARGQETQYF.

The chain couples TRBV6-1 to TRBJ1-3; D is undetermined. This CDR3 region has 13 residues. Germline lookup yields CDR1 MNHNS and CDR2 SASEGT. V was pared by 3 bases and J by 4 bases, with 7 bases between. The CDR3 bases are TGTGCCAGCAGTGATTCATGGGGAAACACCATATATTTT. Encoded protein: CASSDSWGNTIYF.

The sample holds many counts of this clone. V and J are TRBV28 and TRBJ1-1, with D unresolved. With 3 bases removed from V and 1 base from J, the gap between germline ends came to 9 bases. This CDR3 region has 14 residues. Per germline, CDR1 MDHEN and CDR2 SYDVKM. In nucleotides, the CDR3 is TGTGCCAGCAGTTTTGTCACAGAGAACACTGAAGCTTTCTTT. This sequence encodes CASSFVTENTEAFF.

This clone was observed many times. This chain links TRBV27 with TRBJ2-7, with 7 nucleotides matching TRBD1. Germline V gives CDR1 MNHEY, CDR2 SMNVEV (reference sequence). Trimming cost V 6 bases and J 0 bases; bases outside gene matches: 5. This CDR3 has 14 amino acids. The CDR3 bases are TGTGCCAGCAGCACCCGGGACAGCTCCTACGAGCAGTACTTC. Translation gives CASSTRDSSYEQYF.

A word on this clone: A read error may account for a junction end that differs from germline. The chain joins TRBV2 to TRBJ2-7; D is ambiguous. The CDR3 contains 12 residues. CDR1 SNHLY and CDR2 FYNNEI come from the germline V gene. CDR3: CASSRSSSEHYF. The CDR3, as DNA: TGTGCCAGCAGCCGAAGCTCCTCCGAGCATTACTTC.

V is TRBV19 and J is TRBJ1-5; no clear D gene. CDR1 is LNHDA and CDR2 is SQIVND in the germline V gene (reference sequence). V gave up 4 bases and J gave up 8 bases, with 18 bases separating them. This CDR3 is 15 amino acids long. The CDR3 protein is CASSTTYETWKPQHF. The CDR3 nucleotides read TGTGCCAGTAGTACGACATACGAGACTTGGAAGCCCCAGCATTTT.

In this sample, this clone turned up many times. The rearrangement uses TRBV5-1 and TRBJ2-7, with TRBD2 identical over 11 bases. The germline V gene encodes CDR1 SGHRS and CDR2 YFSETQ. CDR3 length: 15 amino acids. V lost 4 bases and J lost 1; bases outside the gene matches: 4. In nucleotides, the CDR3 is TGCGCCAGCAGCAGGGGGACTAGCGGATCCTACGAGCAGTACTTC. Its translation: CASSRGTSGSYEQYF.

This clone was seen a few times. Here the CDR3 omits its conserved ending phenylalanine or tryptophan, so a read error is the likely source. The limits of the CDR3 on the DNA are not certain, so only TCRdb's listed CDR3 is given. The chain couples TRBV5-1 to TRBJ2-7; TRBD2 reflects the table's D call only, with no check against the DNA. A total of 9 residues make up the CDR3, ends included. Per the germline V gene, CDR1 is SGHRS and CDR2 is YFSETQ. The CDR3 region is CASSLRLAG.

This clone was found many times. The rearrangement joins TRBV24-1 to TRBJ1-2; D uncertain. With 0 bases removed from V and 8 bases from J, the gap between germline ends came to 3 bases. CDR1 is KGHDR, CDR2 SFDVKD, per germline. The CDR3 extends over 11 amino acids. The CDR3 reads CATSDLLGYTF. The DNA of the CDR3 is TGTGCCACCAGTGATTTGCTAGGCTACACCTTC.

This clone appeared many times. J is TRBJ1-1 and V is TRBV2; D ambiguous. The germline gives CDR1 SNHLY, CDR2 FYNNEI. This CDR3 has 14 residues. The ends were cut back, 2 bases at V and 4 bases at J, with 11 bases in the middle. This chain's CDR3 is CASSEYGPPTEAFF. CDR3 nucleotides: TGTGCCAGCAGTGAATACGGGCCACCCACTGAAGCTTTCTTT.

The sample holds many counts of this clone. The gene calls are TRBV20-1 and TRBJ1-2; TRBD1 might be the D (6 bases). Germline V lookup: CDR1 DFQATT, CDR2 SNEGSKA (reference sequence). Trimming pared 3 bases from V and 7 bases from J, leaving 12 bases between. The CDR3 is 12 residues long. The CDR3 protein is CSASSQGGGYTF. The CDR3 bases are TGCAGTGCTAGTTCACAGGGTGGTGGCTACACCTTC.

There are many counts of this clone. The chain employs TRBV6-1 and TRBJ2-3, with D possibly matching TRBD1 (5 bases). Trimming removed 0 bases at V and 4 bases at J, with 11 bases between. CDR1 is MNHNS and CDR2 is SASEGT in the germline V gene. The CDR3 totals 15 residues. The chain's CDR3 is CASSEARPGSDTQYF. DNA of the CDR3: TGTGCCAGCAGTGAAGCTCGGCCAGGGTCAGATACGCAGTATTTT.

This clone was seen at least ten times. The chain links TRBV7-9 to TRBJ2-7, with TRBD1 identical over 8 bases. The V gene's germline CDR1 is SEHNR and CDR2 FQNEAQ (reference sequence). The CDR3 loop spans 15 amino acids. J lost 2 bases, V lost 3 bases, and 6 bases had no gene match. The CDR3 coding sequence is TGTGCCAGCAGCTTTGGAGACAGGGGCGCCTACGAGCAGTACTTC. Translating gives CASSFGDRGAYEQYF.

This clone was seen many times. The CDR3 loop reads CASSQGTGVFDTEAFF. The CDR3 DNA sequence: TGTGCCAGCAGCCAAGGGACAGGGGTCTTCGACACTGAAGCTTTCTTT. The gene calls are TRBV5-5 and TRBJ1-1; 10 nucleotides agree with TRBD1. Trimming took 4 bases from V and 3 from J; bases not matched to a gene: 9. Germline lookup yields CDR1 SGHKS and CDR2 YYEKEE (reference sequence). The CDR3 extends over 16 amino acids.

The chain links TRBV20-1 to TRBJ2-3, with TRBD2 matching 7 bases. The junction had 11 bases not matched to a gene; V was cut back by 8 bases and J by 3 bases. CDR1 DFQATT and CDR2 SNEGSKA come from the germline V gene (reference sequence). This CDR3 contains 14 residues. The CDR3 nucleotides are TGCAGTATACTAGCGCCTGGAGATACAGATACGCAGTATTTT. It encodes CSILAPGDTDTQYF.

The CDR3 DNA sequence: TGTGCCAGCAGTGTTTGGCAAGGTGCTAACTATGGCTACACCTTC. It encodes CASSVWQGANYGYTF. The rearrangement uses TRBV2 and TRBJ1-2; no reliable D call. The CDR3 sequence is 15 residues long. Germline values: CDR1 SNHLY, CDR2 FYNNEI. V lost 4 bases, J lost 0 bases, and 12 bases lay in between.

The chain has TRBV5-1 and TRBJ1-6, with a weak D call TRBD1 (5 bases). Trimming stripped 1 base from V and 9 bases from J, with 14 bases between. Germline V gives CDR1 SGHRS, CDR2 YFSETQ. This CDR3 comprises 15 residues. In DNA form, the CDR3 reads TGCGCCAGCAGCTTGCGGCCTCTCCAGGGTTCACCCCTCCACTTT. It is translated as CASSLRPLQGSPLHF.